This T cell receptor (beta chain) derives from a study of beta chain features in type 1 diabetes (dated by TCRdb to 2016 to 2019). Notes on the research overall: Mean age, gender distribution, total cell number and subset yield were not different between patients and healthy donors. A total of roughly 99,000,000 sorted cells were examined across all samples, and the number of cells per subset was strongly correlated with RNA yield. In the study, TCRB repertoires of sorted circulating CD4+ T cell subsets from recently diagnosed type 1 diabetes patients were compared with those of matched healthy donors. Regulatory and stem cell-like memory subsets were obtained from only 8 patients and about eight healthy donors, while naive and central memory subsets were obtained from all 30 or so donors. Broader findings and caveats from the paper: Naive, central memory and regulatory TCRB repertoires appeared more similar among patients than among healthy donors. Fewer insertions and more nucleotide deletions at VDJ recombination sites were observed in patients with type 1 diabetes, implying thymic rearrangement abnormalities. Sequencing cDNA rather than genomic DNA could over-represent highly expressing activated cells, although activation and CD3 levels did not differ between groups. Type 1 diabetes patients showed a moderate but significant shortening of TCRB CDR3 length in all four CD4+ subsets. Shorter templates might be favored by PCR, yet because patient and control samples were amplified and corrected together, any such skew would affect both groups equally. Because the HLA sub-analyses included only small numbers of individuals, any influence of HLA type on TCRB rearrangement was left unresolved.

To note about this clone: Its binding antigen is unknown. Per-nucleotide qualities are absent, and no much larger clonotype sits a single base away.

The CDR3 contains 15 residues, cysteine and phenylalanine counted. Of all the DNA, just the CDR3 is kept, 45 bases in frame from base 1. V loses 0 bases of germline sequence and J loses 2 bases, and the interval between the two ends is 10 bases. Each donor gave one peripheral blood draw, roughly 120 mL on average, collected into heparinised tubes. A BD FACSAria II and a panel including CD45RO, CCR7, CD25, CD127, CD95 and CD27 were used to sort naive, central memory, regulatory and stem cell-like memory CD4+ T cells. All sorted populations exceeded 95% purity. PBMCs were isolated immediately by Lymphoprep density gradient centrifugation and stained directly without culture. To minimize batch effects, samples were stained and sorted in pairs, one healthy donor with one patient per experiment. The entire amount of isolated RNA was reverse transcribed using the High Capacity cDNA Reverse Transcription Kit, so the sequenced TCRB transcripts were expressed ones. Naive, central memory and regulatory T cell samples underwent deep immunoSEQ sequencing, averaging about 3.3 million total reads per sample. After sorted cells were lysed in RLT buffer, RNA was extracted with DNase-treated RNeasy Micro or Mini kits, with the choice depending on cell number. To prevent cross-contamination, each cell subset was processed individually, whereas patient and healthy donor samples were processed jointly. Using the immunoSEQ multiplex PCR, TCRB sequences were amplified from cDNA into 87-bp fragments spanning the CDR3 region. The amplicons were sequenced using the Illumina HiSeq platform. Processing in the source paper ran as follows. Synthetic template baselines were used to correct PCR bias computationally, reads within Hamming distance 2 were collapsed, and singletons that could not be merged were discarded. Reads were aligned against IMGT so that V, D and J genes, CDR3 length and insertions or deletions at six rearrangement sites could be assigned. Within each subset, clonotype counts were normalized to sorted cell number, after which true diversity and Gini coefficients were computed with the tcR R package. Repertoire sharing was quantified using the overlap coefficient calculated on TCRB nucleotide sequences. Out-of-frame TCRB sequences from naive cells were analyzed as a proxy for the pre-selection repertoire. TCRdb obtained this table from immuneACCESS and retained in-frame rearrangements with V and J assigned. These tables miss some clones; where compared with another copy, unresolved V genes account for less than half of the shortfall, and the remainder is unexplained. V and J calls plus clone size are reproduced from that table; the DNA served to infer D and trimming. The sample table records about 350,000 clones; less than 20% of these occur just once. Of the sample, about 0.044% is held by the ten largest clones.

The TCR was taken from a woman aged 18 to 35 in good health. The chain links TRBV23-1 with TRBJ1-1, with the D gene call left open. TRBV23-1 belongs to the ORF category, with a function that is uncertain. Sequences were obtained from naive CD4+ T cells from blood. This specimen's cell subset or site label, interpreted: true naive CD4+ T cells. The CDR3 corresponds to CASSQSYRPNTEAFF. The DNA sequence is given as TGCGCCAGCAGTCAATCGTACAGACCTAACACTGAAGCTTTCTTT.